This T cell receptor (beta chain) was documented in a study of CD4 T cells in relation to SARS-CoV-2 and coronaviruses listed by TCRdb under 2021. Notes on the research overall: The ViraFEST assay cultured PBMCs with antigen for 10 days, then sequenced TCR beta CDR3s to find antigen-specific clonal expansions. An HIV-1 Nef peptide pool or a no-peptide culture served as the negative reference condition. HLA restriction was mapped for shared crossreactive spike epitopes using patient-derived lymphoblastoid cell lines. Memory CD4+ T cell crossreactivity between SARS-CoV-2 and common cold coronavirus spike proteins was assessed at the TCR clonotype level in the study. Samples from three pre-COVID donors and the naive versus memory experiments were sequenced with the Adaptive Biotechnologies TCR-sequencing kit; other data were Illumina-based. A different, Illumina-based TCR-beta assay was used to sequence expansion assays from other donors in the study. Overall study results and their limits: Significantly weaker SARS-CoV-2-driven expansion was shown by crossreactive clones than by monoreactive clones, consistent with antigenic imprinting. Because no donor provided both pre-pandemic and post-infection samples, tracing the source of pre-existing responses was limited. Crossreactivity analysis centred on spike protein, so crossreactivity against other viral proteins was not assessed. About 60% of donors had memory CD4+ clonotypes that crossrecognized SARS-CoV-2 and at least one common cold coronavirus spike. The study was limited by small numbers of patients and tested TCRs.

CDR1 SGHTA and CDR2 FQGTGA are derived from the germline V gene. From cysteine to phenylalanine, the CDR3 is 23 amino acids long. Only the CDR3 region is kept as DNA, spanning 69 bases read in frame from base 1. V trim: 1 base; J trim: 6 bases; unmatched bases: 28. The method was the immunoSEQ multiplex PCR assay. Per the source publication's procedure: During preprocessing, nonproductive sequences were removed, along with CDR3s that did not begin with C, did not end with F or W, or were shorter than 7 amino acids. The MANAFEST web app was used to call antigen-specific clonotypes on the basis of expansion compared with the reference and with other culture wells. A clone counted as positive if significantly expanded in 2 of 3 replicate wells versus the reference culture at FDR below 0.05. A further requirement for positive clones was significant expansion compared with all other tandem wells, along with an odds ratio above 5. CDR3 homology was quantified as pairwise Levenshtein distance, calculated with the stringdist R package after three terminal residues were trimmed from each end. TCRdb took this table from immuneACCESS and kept in-frame rearrangements with V and J called. Such tables lack part of the clones; where checked against another copy, unresolved V genes explain under half of the gap, and the rest is unexplained. The DNA was the basis for D and trimming; V, J and clone size are from that table. A total of about 21,000 clones appear in this sample, roughly 81% of them only once. About a fifth of the sample goes to the ten largest clones.

As to this clone: What antigen it recognizes has not been identified. No much larger clone exists at a distance of one base, and base qualities are not known.

CD4+ T cells from unexposed donors were collected before the COVID-19 pandemic (2011-2018). The EasySep CD4+ T cell isolation kit was used to isolate CD4+ T cells once the cultures had run for about 11 days. As far as cell numbers permitted, CD4+ T cells from unexposed donors were tested for reactivity against SARS-CoV-2 S and N as well as four spike pools from common cold coronaviruses. Each well held 1.5 million to 2 million PBMCs cultured in IMDM containing approximately 5.4% human AB serum and 10 IU/ml IL-2. Half of the culture medium was replaced with fresh IL-2-containing medium on days 3 and 7. Triplicate replicate wells were generally used for each peptide culture condition. The leukapheresis product used for the unexposed donors was purchased from a commercial source. PBMCs were isolated from leukapheresis product or whole blood by Ficoll-Paque PLUS gradient centrifugation. The PBMCs went either fresh into the expansion assay or into cryopreservation at -140 degrees C. The QIAamp Micro DNA Kit was used to extract genomic DNA from the CD4+ T cells.

This TCR came from a human donor in good health. The sample was CD4+ T cells from PBMCs, cultured in vitro. The rearrangement joined TRBV7-3 to TRBJ2-2; 8 of the junction bases match TRBD2. The CDR3: CASSLRGPGAGGKGSAIPGELFF. The sequenced DNA is TGTGCCAGCAGCTTAAGAGGTCCTGGGGCGGGGGGTAAAGGTAGTGCAATTCCCGGGGAGCTGTTTTTT.